This TCR beta chain emerged from a study of CD8+ T cells in alopecia areata. General observations from the study: When scalp samples are sequenced, resident alphabeta T cells of normal skin are also captured.

Using a FACSAria, the CD4+ and CD8+ T cells were sorted from the PBMCs. On this clone itself: Its specificity is unknown.

The germline CDR1 and CDR2 sequences are KGHSH and LQKENI. The CDR3 runs to 20 residues. Trimming took 0 bases from V and 0 from J, leaving 23 bases between them. Investigators isolated RNA and reverse transcribed it into cDNA to act as the sequencing template. Measured with immunoSEQ multiplex PCR; TCRdb has only the in-frame clones, and not every one. Of some 150,000 clones listed, 62% are singletons. The sample consisted of CD8+ T cells sorted from blood. This clonotype was obtained from a human donor in good health. J is TRBJ2-5 and V is TRBV18; perhaps TRBD1 as D (6 bases). The CDR3 DNA reads as TGTGCCAGCTCACCACCGTTCGCACAGGGACCCGACCTGAACCAAGAGACCCAGTACTTC. This gives the protein CASSPPFAQGPDLNQETQYF.